The 30 T cell receptor beta chains in this list originate from one sample, sequenced in a study of somatic mutations in T cells in chronic GVHD. Repertoires were generated with immunoSEQ multiplex PCR, while TCRdb's copy carries only in-frame clones and drops some. The sample includes 1,500 to 2,000 clones, less than 80% of them seen just once. Source material: CD8+ T cells from blood. The receptors here all came from a male patient between 45 and 59 years old with chronic graft-versus-host disease. Some T cells may have come from the graft donor.

The chain carries TRBV5-1 and TRBJ2-1; 13 nucleotides match TRBD2. The CDR3 is made up of 15 amino acids. Trimming took 2 bases from V and 8 from J; bases not matched to a gene: 4. Looked up from germline, CDR1 is SGHRS and CDR2 is YFSETQ. CDR3 in amino acids: CASSFRLAGGYEQFF. CDR3 nucleotides: TGCGCCAGCAGCTTCAGACTAGCGGGGGGTTATGAGCAGTTCTTC.

This clone was counted between two and nine times. The J gene is TRBJ2-5, the V gene TRBV7-9; 8 nucleotides match TRBD1. The J call may be wrong; the DNA end is better matched by TRBJ2-7. The CDR3 is 16 amino acids. Germline loops: CDR1 SEHNR, CDR2 FQNEAQ (reference sequence). The CDR3 region has the DNA TGTGCCCGCACCGGCCTGACAGGGGCAAGCTCCTACGAGCAGTACTTC. Residues: CARTGLTGASSYEQYF.

This rearrangement joins TRBV9 to TRBJ1-1, with D possibly matching TRBD1 (5 bases). Germline CDR1 and CDR2: SGDLS and YYNGEE. The length of the CDR3 is 14 residues. V was cut by 4 bases and J by 3 bases, with 13 bases left in between. The CDR3 protein is CASSPGGGHTEAFF. The CDR3 DNA follows: TGTGCCAGCAGCCCTGGGGGGGGACACACTGAAGCTTTCTTT.

The chain uses TRBV9 and TRBJ2-1; 9 positions agree with TRBD2. Germline CDR1 and CDR2: SGDLS and YYNGEE. Germline trimming cut 4 bases from V and 0 bases from J; bases unmatched to any gene: 8. The CDR3 is 17 residues long. CDR3 sequence: CASSPSSGSVSYNEQFF. CDR3 in DNA: TGTGCCAGCAGCCCGAGTAGCGGGAGCGTCTCCTACAATGAGCAGTTCTTC. Full variable domain (outside the CDR3, taken from reference TRBV9 and TRBJ2-1): DSGVTQTPKHLITATGQRVTLRCSPRSGDLSVYWYQQSLDQGLQFLIQYYNGEERAKGNILERFSAQQFPDLHSELNLSSLELGDSALYFCASSPSSGSVSYNEQFFGPGTRLTVL.

The J gene is TRBJ1-1, the V gene TRBV2, with TRBD1 as a possible D gene (5 bases). This CDR3 is built from 13 residues. The germline V gene has CDR1 SNHLY and CDR2 FYNNEI. Trimming removed 7 bases at V and 1 base at J, with 10 bases between. CDR3 sequence reads: CASTRGQNTEAFF. CDR3 nucleotide sequence: TGTGCCAGCACCCGAGGACAGAACACTGAAGCTTTCTTT.

The V gene is TRBV7-2, the J gene TRBJ2-1, with D unresolved. Between the trimmed V and J ends, which lost 5 bases and 2 bases, there was a span of 13 bases. There are 15 residues in the CDR3. The germline CDR1 and CDR2 sequences are SGHTA and FQGNSA. The CDR3 loop reads CASSLEEEAYNEQFF. In nucleotides, the CDR3 is TGTGCCAGCAGCCTCGAGGAAGAAGCCTACAATGAGCAGTTCTTC.

The chain joins TRBV6-5 to TRBJ2-1; 7 bases line up with TRBD2. The length of the CDR3 is 14 residues. Germline V CDR1 and CDR2: MNHEY, SVGAGI. After removal of 5 bases from V and 7 bases from J, the junction contained 8 bases not matched to a gene. CDR3 nucleotides: TGTGCCAGCAGTCGGAACCCCGGGGGGAATGAGCAGTTCTTC. Translating it yields CASSRNPGGNEQFF.

The chain couples TRBV7-9 to TRBJ1-2; TRBD1 matches at 7 bases. Looked up from germline, CDR1 is SEHNR and CDR2 is FQNEAQ (reference sequence). V shed 4 bases, J shed 3 bases, and the junction held 5 bases outside the gene matches. CDR3 length: 14 amino acids. The CDR3 sequence: CASSSGGNDYGYTF. CDR3 nucleotides: TGTGCCAGCAGCTCAGGGGGAAATGACTATGGCTACACCTTC.

This clone was seen only a few times. The chain carries TRBV6-5 and TRBJ2-7, with TRBD1 as a possible D gene (6 bases). V gave up 5 bases and J gave up 7 bases, with 12 bases separating them. The CDR3 covers 12 residues. Germline CDR1 and CDR2: MNHEY and SVGAGI. The chain's CDR3 is CASSAPGQEQYF. The CDR3 nucleotides are TGTGCCAGCAGTGCCCCTGGACAGGAGCAGTACTTC.

The chain combines TRBV5-4 with TRBJ2-7; D remains ambiguous. The CDR3 sequence is 13 residues long. Deletions cut 6 bases from V and 2 bases from J, with 12 bases between. CDR1 is SGHNT, CDR2 YYREEE, per germline (reference sequence). This chain's CDR3 is CASTAPETYEQYF. CDR3 DNA sequence: TGTGCCAGCACTGCCCCGGAGACCTACGAGCAGTACTTC.

This clone was seen only once. V gene TRBV27 combines with J gene TRBJ2-1; 13 bases are shared with TRBD2. The CDR3 spans 18 residues. Germline trimming cut 3 bases from V and 3 bases from J; bases unmatched to any gene: 8. CDR1 is MNHEY, CDR2 SMNVEV, per germline (reference sequence). The CDR3 loop is CASSFVTSGGAIYNEQFF. DNA of the CDR3: TGTGCCAGCAGTTTTGTTACTAGCGGGGGGGCCATCTACAATGAGCAGTTCTTC.

The chain carries TRBV4-3 and TRBJ2-3; 7 positions agree with TRBD2. The CDR3 is 15 residues long. From germline, CDR1 is LGHNA and CDR2 YSLEER. V lost 5 bases, J lost 2 bases, and 7 bases stayed unmatched. This CDR3 reads CASSKIGRPTDTQYF. CDR3 in DNA: TGCGCCAGCAGCAAAATCGGGAGGCCCACAGATACGCAGTATTTT.

The chain recombines TRBV5-4 with TRBJ2-1, with 8 nucleotides matching TRBD2. The CDR3 runs 14 residues. In germline, CDR1 is SGHNT, CDR2 YYREEE (reference sequence). J was trimmed by 5 bases and V by 0 bases; bases with no gene match: 1. The CDR3 spells CASSLAGGNNEQFF. DNA of the CDR3: TGTGCCAGCAGCTTGGCGGGGGGGAACAATGAGCAGTTCTTC.

This clone has more than one count but fewer than ten. V gene TRBV28 combines with J gene TRBJ2-1, with 8 bases matching TRBD1. The J segment lost 3 bases and the V segment lost 1 base, leaving 5 bases of the junction unmatched. This CDR3 has 16 amino acids. Germline CDR1 is MDHEN and CDR2 is SYDVKM. CDR3 in DNA: TGTGCCAGCAGTTTATTTGCAGGGGGCTTCTACAATGAGCAGTTCTTC. It encodes CASSLFAGGFYNEQFF. Full variable domain (remainder filled in from reference TRBV28 and TRBJ2-1): DVKVTQSSRYLVKRTGEKVFLECVQDMDHENMFWYRQDPGLGLRLIYFSYDVKMKEKGDIPEGYSVSREKKERFSLILESASTNQTSMYLCASSLFAGGFYNEQFFGPGTRLTVL.

The genes are TRBV5-6 and TRBJ1-1; a weak D match, TRBD1 (5 bases). Germline CDR1 and CDR2: SGHDT and YYEEEE. This CDR3 region has 13 residues. The V end lost 4 bases, the J end lost 4 bases, and 11 bases lay between the germline ends. The CDR3 here is CASSETDRTEAFF. In nucleotides, the CDR3 is TGTGCCAGCAGCGAGACAGATCGCACTGAAGCTTTCTTT.

V and J are TRBV4-3 and TRBJ2-7; D possibly corresponds to TRBD1 (5 bases). V lost 0 bases, J lost 1 base, and 10 bases lay in between. CDR3 length: 15 residues. Germline CDR1 and CDR2: LGHNA and YSLEER. The CDR3 loop reads CASSQDNGQSYEQYF. The DNA of the CDR3 is TGCGCCAGCAGCCAAGATAACGGACAATCCTACGAGCAGTACTTC.

This clone was detected a few times. DNA for the CDR3: TGTGCCAGCACACTAGCGGGATGGCAGGAGCAGTTCTTC. It is translated as CASTLAGWQEQFF. This rearrangement joins TRBV28 to TRBJ2-1; TRBD2 aligns across 10 bases. Germline V gene lookup returns CDR1 MDHEN and CDR2 SYDVKM. There are 13 residues in the CDR3. The junction had 7 bases not matched to a gene; V was cut back by 7 bases and J by 10 bases.

The chain carries TRBV5-4 and TRBJ1-2, with a tentative D call TRBD1 (6 bases). The CDR3 runs 15 residues. Germline CDR1 reads SGHNT; CDR2 reads YYREEE (reference sequence). With 0 bases removed from V and 1 base from J, the gap between germline ends came to 10 bases. This CDR3 reads CASSLDRVVNYGYTF. The CDR3 nucleotides are TGTGCCAGCAGCTTGGACAGGGTGGTTAACTATGGCTACACCTTC.

The chain couples TRBV7-9 to TRBJ2-2; D unclear. The CDR3 is made up of 10 amino acids. Trimming shortened V by 11 bases and J by 6 bases, and 7 bases separated the two germline ends. Germline lookup yields CDR1 SEHNR and CDR2 FQNEAQ (reference sequence). CDR3 protein: CALRAGELFF. CDR3 nucleotides: TGTGCCCTACGTGCCGGGGAGCTGTTTTTT.

This clone was seen more than once but under ten times. CDR3 loop: CASSAGTTNKGETQYF. The CDR3 nucleotides read TGTGCCAGCAGCGCTGGGACTACCAACAAAGGGGAGACCCAGTACTTC. The V call is TRBV9, the J call TRBJ2-5, with 7 bases matching TRBD2. This CDR3 is 16 amino acids long. Per the germline V gene, CDR1 is SGDLS and CDR2 is YYNGEE. After removal of 3 bases from V and 5 bases from J, the junction contained 13 bases not matched to a gene.

This clone has only a few counts. The chain employs TRBV6-5 and TRBJ1-6; TRBD1 aligns across 7 bases. This CDR3 has 15 amino acids. V shed 5 bases, J shed 5 bases, and the junction held 6 bases outside the gene matches. CDR1 MNHEY and CDR2 SVGAGI come from the germline V gene. This chain's CDR3 is CASSMTGPDNSPLHF. The CDR3 DNA reads as TGTGCCAGCAGTATGACAGGGCCTGATAATTCACCCCTCCACTTT.

The chain uses TRBV9 and TRBJ2-1, with TRBD2 matching 9 bases. The CDR3 loop spans 12 amino acids. Germline values: CDR1 SGDLS, CDR2 YYNGEE. The V and J ends lost 2 bases and 9 bases, in that order; junction bases with no gene match: 0. The CDR3 region is CASSVTSGEQFF. The CDR3 DNA follows: TGTGCCAGCAGCGTGACTAGCGGTGAGCAGTTCTTC. Full variable domain (outside the CDR3, taken from reference TRBV9 and TRBJ2-1): DSGVTQTPKHLITATGQRVTLRCSPRSGDLSVYWYQQSLDQGLQFLIQYYNGEERAKGNILERFSAQQFPDLHSELNLSSLELGDSALYFCASSVTSGEQFFGPGTRLTVL.

This clone is large by share. The J gene is TRBJ1-2, the V gene TRBV7-9, with TRBD1 matching 8 bases. This CDR3 spans 14 amino acids. Germline CDR1 SEHNR, CDR2 FQNEAQ (reference sequence). Trimming took 3 bases from V and 4 from J; bases not matched to a gene: 4. DNA for the CDR3: TGTGCCAGCAGCTTGACAGGGGTCGTCTATGGCTACACCTTC. As protein: CASSLTGVVYGYTF. The variable domain in full, with the rest retrieved from reference TRBV7-9 and TRBJ1-2, is DTGVSQNPRHKITKRGQNVTFRCDPISEHNRLYWYRQTLGQGPEFLTYFQNEAQLEKSRLLSDRFSAERPKGSFSTLEIQRTEQGDSAMYLCASSLTGVVYGYTFGSGTRLTVV.

The chain combines TRBV11-3 with TRBJ1-1; D is possibly TRBD1 (6 bases). Germline CDR1 is SGHNT and CDR2 is YENEEA. V lost 0 bases to trimming and J lost 4 bases, with 9 bases between them. CDR3 size: 14 residues. CDR3 amino acids: CASSLDIRGTEAFF. CDR3 nucleotide sequence: TGTGCCAGCAGCTTAGATATCAGGGGCACTGAAGCTTTCTTT.

The rearrangement links TRBV27 to TRBJ2-1, with 11 positions matching TRBD2. From germline, CDR1 is MNHEY and CDR2 SMNVEV (reference sequence). The CDR3 loop spans 15 amino acids. V dropped 5 bases and J dropped 1; count of bases not matched to a gene: 1. This chain's CDR3 is CASSLAGGSYNEQFF. The CDR3 region has the DNA TGTGCCAGCAGTCTAGCGGGAGGTTCCTACAATGAGCAGTTCTTC.

Notes on this clone: At the DNA level, this CDR3 is encoded by other sequences in the same sample as well. The V and J genes are TRBV6-5 and TRBJ2-7; tentatively, D is TRBD1 (6 bases). The V end was cut by 6 bases, the J end by 5 bases, with 17 bases between. This CDR3 spans 14 amino acids. Germline loops: CDR1 MNHEY, CDR2 SVGAGI. CDR3 nucleotide sequence: TGTGCCAGCAGCCCAGACAGGTATGGGAACGAGCAGTACTTC. The encoded protein is CASSPDRYGNEQYF.

A remark on this clone: This CDR3 is missing its conserved last phenylalanine or tryptophan, likely due to a read error. Because the CDR3's place on the DNA is in doubt, the DNA is left out and the CDR3 is given as listed by TCRdb. The V and J genes are TRBV19 and TRBJ2-7; whether TRBD2, the table's D call, matches the DNA was not checked. Per germline, CDR1 LNHDA and CDR2 SQIVND (reference sequence). The CDR3 spans 15 amino acids, including both terminal residues. The CDR3 protein is CASSITGPGLAGDRP.

This clone is medium-sized in the sample. The chain employs TRBV6-6 and TRBJ2-2, with D possibly matching TRBD2 (6 bases). V was trimmed by 10 bases and J by 4 bases, leaving 13 bases between them. The CDR3 is made up of 13 amino acids. The germline CDR1 and CDR2 sequences are MNHNY and SVGAGI (reference sequence). CDR3 sequence: CATPGLGTGELFF. Here the CDR3 DNA reads TGTGCCACCCCGGGACTCGGCACCGGGGAGCTGTTTTTT.

This clone is medium-sized (0.01 to 0.1%). The V and J genes are TRBV6-1 and TRBJ1-2, with 7 bases that match TRBD1. Germline CDR1 MNHNS, CDR2 SASEGT. V was clipped by 4 bases and J by 2 bases; unmatched bases: 7. The CDR3 totals 15 residues. The CDR3 bases are TGTGCCAGCAGTGCCCGGACAGGTATCAACTATGGCTACACCTTC. As protein: CASSARTGINYGYTF.

The sample holds one count of this clone. The V call is TRBV19, the J call TRBJ2-7, with 10 bases that match TRBD1. Germline V gives CDR1 LNHDA, CDR2 SQIVND (reference sequence). CDR3 length: 15 residues. V was pared by 5 bases and J by 4 bases, with 8 bases of the junction left unmatched. This CDR3 reads CASSPADRGKYEQYF. The CDR3 nucleotides read TGTGCCAGTAGTCCCGCGGACAGGGGGAAGTACGAGCAGTACTTC.